The TCR beta chain described here comes from a study of long-term antiretroviral therapy in people with HIV. The study, taken as a whole, reports: Those clones which expanded before ART made up the dominant part of the repertoire at all time points.

The run of the v3.0 immunoSEQ assay was at survey level. Method: immunoSEQ multiplex PCR; TCRdb's copy keeps in-frame clones and lacks some. In the table there are 26,000 or so clones, over 85% of which are singletons. On this clone: Its antigen is currently unknown.

Germline CDR1 is MRHNA and CDR2 is SNTAGT. V lost 3 bases and J lost 6; bases outside the gene matches: 5. The CDR3 has 15 amino acids. The source of this sequence is a man aged 40-49 years with HIV. Sequenced here: unsorted PBMCs, sampled 6.2 years after starting antiretroviral therapy. This chain links TRBV6-4 with TRBJ2-1, with TRBD2 identical over 10 bases. The CDR3 protein is CASSEKLAGVNEQFF. CDR3 bases: TGTGCCAGCAGTGAGAAGCTAGCGGGGGTCAATGAGCAGTTCTTC.